This TCR beta chain was recovered during a study of blood T cell repertoires in COVID-19. Across the whole study: Whether acute or convalescent, the COVID-19 samples came from the United States, Italy and Spain.

In the original analysis: By means of reference gene primer amplification, nucleated cell counts were estimated. Clones were read by immunoSEQ multiplex PCR, and TCRdb kept only the in-frame ones, dropping some. The DNA gave D and trimming, while V, J and clone size come from that table. The data contain 250,000 or so clones, just under 90% of them singletons. Which cohort a participant joined came from the clinical history participants gave. The CDR3 length is 17 residues. V was shortened by 2 bases and J by 6 bases, with 23 bases between the two germline ends. Germline CDR1 is SGHNT and CDR2 is YYREEE (reference sequence).

The chain carries TRBV5-4 and TRBJ1-1, with a weak D call TRBD1 (5 bases). This TCR derives from a woman in her twenties or thirties with acute COVID-19. The sequenced sample consisted of PBMCs or T cells enriched from blood (not recorded which). The CDR3 DNA sequence: TGTGCCAGCAGCTTTAGGGGTGTCAGGGCCGGAGACGCTGAAGCTTTCTTT. It yields the protein CASSFRGVRAGDAEAFF.